Listed below are T cell receptor beta chains from one sample, sequenced in a study of blood T cell repertoires in COVID-19. Profiled with immunoSEQ multiplex PCR; TCRdb holds only in-frame clones, not every one. The sample yields just over 250,000 clones, around 87% seen once. Sequenced sample: peripheral blood. The receptor set was obtained from a woman aged 45-65 years with acute or convalescent COVID-19. CDR3s include the opening cysteine and the closing phenylalanine or tryptophan. The D gene is left open where the match is weak. Clone size, where shown, is once, few, many, or a class for clones that have expanded.

NA | TRBJ2-1 | TRBD2 | TRBV4-2 | TGTGCCAGCAGCCAAGGTCAAGCGGGAGGGATCTACAATGAGCAGTTCTTC | CASSQGQAGGIYNEQFF
NA | TRBJ2-5 | NA | TRBV3-1/TRBV3-2 | TGTGCCAGCAGCTCGGGAGTGGAGGGGGAGACCCAGTACTTC | CASSSGVEGETQYF
NA | TRBJ2-2 | NA | TRBV2 | TGTGCCAGGGAGTACAGGGCCCTAGGGAACACCGGGGAGCTGTTTTTT | CAREYRALGNTGELFF
NA | TRBJ2-2 | NA | TRBV24-1 | TGTGCCACCAGTGATTTAGGTGGGAGCGGCGATGCCGGGGAGCTGTTTTTT | CATSDLGGSGDAGELFF
NA | TRBJ1-3 | NA | TRBV5-1 | TGCGCCAGCAGCTTAGGGGCTGGCGAGTCTGGAAACACCATATATTTT | CASSLGAGESGNTIYF
NA | TRBJ2-7 | TRBD1 | TRBV30 | TGTGCCTGGAGGATCCCGGGACAGGGTTATACCGAGCAGTACTTC | CAWRIPGQGYTEQYF
NA | TRBJ2-1 | NA | TRBV14 | TGTGCCAGCAGCCAAGTATTGAGCTCCTACAATGAGCAGTTCTTC | CASSQVLSSYNEQFF
NA | TRBJ1-1 | NA | TRBV2 | TGTGCCAGCGCACGGGGAGGAAACACTGAAGCTTTCTTT | CASARGGNTEAFF
NA | TRBJ2-1 | NA | TRBV5-1 | TGCGCCAGCAGCTCAACCTACAATGAGCAGTTCTTC | CASSSTYNEQFF
NA | TRBJ1-1 | TRBD1 | TRBV6-2/TRBV6-3 | TGTGCCAGCAGTTACCCCCGGTGGCGGGGACAGGGGGTCTTGATGAACACTGAAGCTTTCTTT | CASSYPRWRGQGVLMNTEAFF
once | TRBJ1-2 | NA | TRBV3-1/TRBV3-2 | TGTGCCAGCAGCCATGGCAGGGTTGGCTACACCTTC | CASSHGRVGYTF
NA | TRBJ1-1 | TRBD1 | TRBV3-1/TRBV3-2 | TGTGCCAGCAGCCAAGGGGGACAGGGAGCTTTCTTT | CASSQGGQGAFF
once | TRBJ1-1 | TRBD1 | TRBV6-5 | TGTGCCAGCAGTTACGAGGGGGCCATGAACACTGAAGCTTTCTTT | CASSYEGAMNTEAFF
NA | TRBJ1-6 | NA | TRBV27 | TGTGCCAGCAGAAGACAGAGCTCCTATAATTCACCCCTCCACTTT | CASRRQSSYNSPLHF
NA | TRBJ1-1 | NA | TRBV7-9 | TGTGCCAGCAGCTTAGAAGGTTTAAGTTACAGCAAGAACACTGAAGCTTTCTTT | CASSLEGLSYSKNTEAFF
NA | TRBJ1-5 | NA | TRBV5-1 | TGCGCCAGCAGCTTGGACGGACTTAGCAATCAGCCCCAGCATTTT | CASSLDGLSNQPQHF
once | TRBJ2-5 | TRBD1 | TRBV19 | TGTGCCAGTAGTACGGCGGACAGGAAAGAGACCCAGTACTTC | CASSTADRKETQYF
NA | TRBJ1-1 | NA | TRBV15 | TGTGCCACCAGCCGTAGAGGGGGGGTTGCCGTGAACACTGAAGCTTTCTTT | CATSRRGGVAVNTEAFF
NA | TRBJ1-1 | TRBD1 | TRBV5-5 | TGTGCCAGCAGGTGGACAGGGGGCGTCAGGAACACTGAAGCTTTCTTT | CASRWTGGVRNTEAFF
NA | TRBJ2-5 | TRBD2 | TRBV2 | TGTGCCAGCAGCAAGGAGGGACTAGCTCAAGAGACCCAGTACTTC | CASSKEGLAQETQYF
NA | TRBJ2-3 | TRBD1 | TRBV18 | TGTGCCAGTGGGACAGGGGTTGCAGATACGCAGTATTTT | CASGTGVADTQYF
NA | TRBJ1-5 | NA | TRBV24-1 | TGTGCCACCAGTGACCCGTCGGGGGATCAGCCCCAGCATTTT | CATSDPSGDQPQHF
NA | TRBJ2-1 | TRBD1 | TRBV19 | TGTGCCAGTAGTATCGGGACAGGGGGCCTTAGCTCCTACAATGAGCAGTTCTTC | CASSIGTGGLSSYNEQFF
NA | TRBJ2-7 | TRBD1 | TRBV19 | TGTGCCAGTAGTATACAGGCAGGGGGTTATGAGCAGTACTTC | CASSIQAGGYEQYF
NA | TRBJ1-5 | TRBD1 | TRBV18 | TGTGCCAGCTCACCGGGACAGGGCAATCAGCCCCAGCATTTT | CASSPGQGNQPQHF
NA | TRBJ2-3 | NA | TRBV5-1 | TGCGCCAGCAGCCCGGAAGTTGAGCGCCGTGGTAAAGATACGCAGTATTTT | CASSPEVERRGKDTQYF
NA | TRBJ1-5 | NA | TRBV6-2/TRBV6-3 | TGTGCCAGCAGTTACTCCTCAGTTCAGCCCCAGCATTTT | CASSYSSVQPQHF
NA | TRBJ1-2 | NA | TRBV28 | TGTGCCAGCAGCCGACCCCTGACTTATGGCTACACCTTC | CASSRPLTYGYTF
once | TRBJ2-1 | TRBD2 | TRBV5-1 | TGCGCCAGCAGCTTGGACCCCCTAGCGGGAGGAGTAGGCCAGTTCTTC | CASSLDPLAGGVGQFF
NA | TRBJ2-3 | NA | TRBV18 | TGTGCCAGCTCACCATTGCAGGGTCGCACAGATACGCAGTATTTT | CASSPLQGRTDTQYF
NA | TRBJ2-7 | NA | TRBV7-9 | TGTGCCAGCAGCTTAGACAGGGCCTACGAGCAGTACTTC | CASSLDRAYEQYF
NA | TRBJ2-7 | NA | TRBV21-1 | TGTGCCAGCAGCAAATCCGGGACAGGGCCAGACGAGCAGTACTTC | CASSKSGTGPDEQYF
NA | TRBJ2-3 | TRBD2 | TRBV7-9 | TGTGCCAGCAGCTCCTCGTCGGCTAGCGGGAGACTTCAAGATACGCAGTATTTT | CASSSSSASGRLQDTQYF
NA | TRBJ2-3 | TRBD1 | TRBV7-2 | TGTGCCAGCAGCTTTTACAGGGGTGATGGGCAGTATTTT | CASSFYRGDGQYF
NA | TRBJ2-1 | TRBD2 | TRBV2 | TGTGCCAGCAGTCTCGAGACTAGCGGGAGAAATTTGGATGAGCAGTTCTTC | CASSLETSGRNLDEQFF
once | TRBJ2-5 | TRBD2 | TRBV9 | TGTGCCAGCAGCCCTGGGCGGGAGATCCAGACCCAGTACTTC | CASSPGREIQTQYF
NA | TRBJ1-4 | NA | TRBV19 | TGTGCCAGTAGTATTACTCACGAAAAACTGTTTTTT | CASSITHEKLFF
NA | TRBJ2-1 | TRBD2 | TRBV5-1 | TGCGCCAGCAGCGGGGGACTAGCTAATCATGAGCAGTTCTTC | CASSGGLANHEQFF
NA | TRBJ1-2 | NA | TRBV29-1 | TGCAGCGTTGAACCCGAGGGAAACTATGGCTACACCTTC | CSVEPEGNYGYTF
NA | TRBJ2-1 | NA | TRBV5-1 | TGCGCCAGCAGCTGGGAGACCCACAATGAGCAGTTCTTC | CASSWETHNEQFF
NA | TRBJ1-1 | TRBD1 | TRBV10-3 | TGTGCCATCAGGGAGACAGGGGAGAGCACTGAAGCTTTCTTT | CAIRETGESTEAFF
NA | TRBJ2-1 | NA | TRBV5-8 | TGTGCCAGCTTGGTCGGCTACAATGAGCAGTTCTTC | CASLVGYNEQFF
few | TRBJ1-6 | TRBD1 | TRBV10-3 | TGTGCCATCACGTTCCAACAGGGGGGCAATTCACCCCTCCACTTT | CAITFQQGGNSPLHF
NA | TRBJ2-5 | TRBD1 | TRBV6-2/TRBV6-3 | TGTGCCAGCAGTTACCGGGACAGACAAGAGACCCAGTACTTC | CASSYRDRQETQYF
NA | TRBJ1-5 | NA | TRBV19 | TGTGCCAGTAGTTTTAAAAGCAATCAGCCCCAGCATTTT | CASSFKSNQPQHF
NA | TRBJ2-7 | TRBD1 | TRBV2 | TGTGCCAGCAGTACCGGGACAGGGCGGGAGCAGTACTTC | CASSTGTGREQYF
NA | TRBJ1-2 | TRBD1 | TRBV6-1 | TGTGCCAGCAGTGAGCTAGACAGGGGTAGCGGCTACACCTTC | CASSELDRGSGYTF
NA | TRBJ2-1 | NA | TRBV12-3/TRBV12-4 | TGTGCCAGCAGTTTAGCCATACAGGATGAGCAGTTCTTC | CASSLAIQDEQFF
NA | TRBJ2-7 | NA | TRBV3-1/TRBV3-2 | TGTGCCAGCAGCCTGGTCGAGAAATTCGACGAGCAGTACTTC | CASSLVEKFDEQYF
NA | TRBJ1-2 | NA | TRBV7-8 | TGTGCCAGCAGCTCTATGGGTGGGCAAATCTATGGCTACACCTTC | CASSSMGGQIYGYTF
few | TRBJ1-2 | NA | TRBV27 | TGTGCCAGCAGTTTTGTTTACTCCCCAGGGCGAACCCCCTTTAGCTATGGCTACACCTTC | CASSFVYSPGRTPFSYGYTF
NA | TRBJ2-6 | NA | TRBV27 | TGTGCCAGCAGTTTATTTGGGGAAGGCGGGTCTGGGGCCAACGTCCTGACTTTC | CASSLFGEGGSGANVLTF
few | TRBJ1-6 | NA | TRBV27 | TGTGCCAGCAGACAGGCCGGAAGCAATTCACCCCTCCACTTT | CASRQAGSNSPLHF